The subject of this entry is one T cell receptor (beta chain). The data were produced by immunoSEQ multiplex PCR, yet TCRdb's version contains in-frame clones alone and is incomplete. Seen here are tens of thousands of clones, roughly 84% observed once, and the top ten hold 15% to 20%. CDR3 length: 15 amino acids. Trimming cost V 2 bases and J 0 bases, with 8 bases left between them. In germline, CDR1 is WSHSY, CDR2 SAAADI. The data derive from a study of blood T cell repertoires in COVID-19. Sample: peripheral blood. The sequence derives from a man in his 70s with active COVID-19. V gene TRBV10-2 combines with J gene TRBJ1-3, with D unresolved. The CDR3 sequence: CASSEADTSGNTIYF. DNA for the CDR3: TGCGCCAGCAGTGAGGCTGACACCTCTGGAAACACCATATATTTT.